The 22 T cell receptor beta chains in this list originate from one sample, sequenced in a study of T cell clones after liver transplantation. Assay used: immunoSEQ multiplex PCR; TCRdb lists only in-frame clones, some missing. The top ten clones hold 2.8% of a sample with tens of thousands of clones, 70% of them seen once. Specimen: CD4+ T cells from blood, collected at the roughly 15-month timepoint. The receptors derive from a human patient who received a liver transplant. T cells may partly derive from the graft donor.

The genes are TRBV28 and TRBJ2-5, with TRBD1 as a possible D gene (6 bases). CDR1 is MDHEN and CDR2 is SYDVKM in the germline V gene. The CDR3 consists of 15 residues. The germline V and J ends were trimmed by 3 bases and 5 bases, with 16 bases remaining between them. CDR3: CASSLGPQGGETQYF. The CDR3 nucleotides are TGTGCCAGCAGTTTGGGACCACAGGGCGGGGAGACCCAGTACTTC.

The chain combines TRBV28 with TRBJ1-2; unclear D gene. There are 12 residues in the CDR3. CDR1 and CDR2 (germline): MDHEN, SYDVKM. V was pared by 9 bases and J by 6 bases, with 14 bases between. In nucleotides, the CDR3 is TGTGCCAGTCTTCGCCCGACCGATGGCTACACCTTC. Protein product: CASLRPTDGYTF.

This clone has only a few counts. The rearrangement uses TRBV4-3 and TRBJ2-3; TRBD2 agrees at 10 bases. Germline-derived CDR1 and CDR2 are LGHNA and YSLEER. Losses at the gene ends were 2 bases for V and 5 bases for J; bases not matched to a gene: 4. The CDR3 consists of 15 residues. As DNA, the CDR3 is TGCGCCAGCAGCCAATCTAGCGGGGGAGGAGATACGCAGTATTTT. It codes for CASSQSSGGGDTQYF.

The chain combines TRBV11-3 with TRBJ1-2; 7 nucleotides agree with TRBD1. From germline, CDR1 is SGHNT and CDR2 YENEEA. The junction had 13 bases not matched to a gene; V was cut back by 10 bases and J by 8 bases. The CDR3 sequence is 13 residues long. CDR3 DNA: TGTGCCAAAATAAGTAAAGGGGGCGGCGGCTACACCTTC. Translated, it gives CAKISKGGGGYTF.

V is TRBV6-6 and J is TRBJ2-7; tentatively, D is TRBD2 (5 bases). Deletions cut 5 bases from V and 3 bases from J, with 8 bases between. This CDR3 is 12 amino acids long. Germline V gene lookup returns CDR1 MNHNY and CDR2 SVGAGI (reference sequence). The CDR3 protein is CASSPGVYEQYV. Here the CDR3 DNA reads TGTGCCAGCAGTCCCGGGGTCTACGAGCAGTACGTC.

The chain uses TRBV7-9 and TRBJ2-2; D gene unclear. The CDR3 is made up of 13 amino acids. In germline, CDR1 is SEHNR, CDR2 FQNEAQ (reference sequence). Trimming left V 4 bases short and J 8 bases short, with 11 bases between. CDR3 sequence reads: CASSSNYQGELFF. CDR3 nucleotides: TGTGCCAGCAGCTCCAATTACCAGGGGGAGCTGTTTTTT.

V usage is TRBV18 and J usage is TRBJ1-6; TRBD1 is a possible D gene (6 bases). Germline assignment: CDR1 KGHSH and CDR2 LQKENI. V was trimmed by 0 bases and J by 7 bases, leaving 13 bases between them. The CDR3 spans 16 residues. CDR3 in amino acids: CASSPPAGGENSPLHF. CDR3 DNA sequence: TGTGCCAGCTCACCACCAGCTGGGGGCGAGAATTCACCCCTCCACTTT.

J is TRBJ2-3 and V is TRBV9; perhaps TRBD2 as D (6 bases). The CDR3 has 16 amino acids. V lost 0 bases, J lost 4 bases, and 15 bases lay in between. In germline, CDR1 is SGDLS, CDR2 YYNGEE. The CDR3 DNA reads TGTGCCAGCAGCGTAGGAGGTAGCGCGGGGTCAGATACGCAGTATTTT. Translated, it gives CASSVGGSAGSDTQYF. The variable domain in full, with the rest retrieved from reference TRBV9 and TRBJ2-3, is DSGVTQTPKHLITATGQRVTLRCSPRSGDLSVYWYQQSLDQGLQFLIQYYNGEERAKGNILERFSAQQFPDLHSELNLSSLELGDSALYFCASSVGGSAGSDTQYFGPGTRLTVL.

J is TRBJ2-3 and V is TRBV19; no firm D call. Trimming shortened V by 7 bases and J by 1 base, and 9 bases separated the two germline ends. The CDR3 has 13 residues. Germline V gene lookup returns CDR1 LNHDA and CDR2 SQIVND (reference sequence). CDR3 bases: TGTGCCAGTAATCCCACAGGCACAGATACGCAGTATTTT. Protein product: CASNPTGTDTQYF.

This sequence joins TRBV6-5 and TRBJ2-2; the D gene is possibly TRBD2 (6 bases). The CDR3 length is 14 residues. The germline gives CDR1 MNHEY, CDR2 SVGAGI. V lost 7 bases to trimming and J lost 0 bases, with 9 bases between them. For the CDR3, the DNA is TGTGCCAGCACGGAGGGTACGAACACCGGGGAGCTGTTTTTT. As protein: CASTEGTNTGELFF.

CDR3 nucleotides: TGTGCCAGCAGCTTAACCCACAGGGTTCCTAATTCACCCCTCCACTTT. Its translation: CASSLTHRVPNSPLHF. The chain uses TRBV11-2 and TRBJ1-6; D perhaps matches TRBD1 (6 bases). The CDR3 length is 16 residues. Per germline, CDR1 SGHAT and CDR2 FQNNGV. Between the trimmed V and J ends, which lost 2 bases and 6 bases, there was a span of 14 bases.

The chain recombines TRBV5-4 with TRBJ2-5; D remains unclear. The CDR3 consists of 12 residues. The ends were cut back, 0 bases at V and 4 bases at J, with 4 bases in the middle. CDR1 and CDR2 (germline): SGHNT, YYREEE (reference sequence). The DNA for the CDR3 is TGTGCCAGCAGCTTGGGACGAGAGACCCAGTACTTC. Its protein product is CASSLGRETQYF.

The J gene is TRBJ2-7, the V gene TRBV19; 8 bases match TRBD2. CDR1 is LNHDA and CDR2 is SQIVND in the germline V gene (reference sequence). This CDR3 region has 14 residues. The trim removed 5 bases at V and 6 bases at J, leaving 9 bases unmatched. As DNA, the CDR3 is TGTGCCAGTAGTGCCCTAGCGGGCCAGGGCGAGCAGTACTTC. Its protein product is CASSALAGQGEQYF.

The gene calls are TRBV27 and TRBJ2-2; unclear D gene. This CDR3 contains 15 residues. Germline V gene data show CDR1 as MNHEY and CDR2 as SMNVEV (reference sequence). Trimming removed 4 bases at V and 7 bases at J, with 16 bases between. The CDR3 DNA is TGTGCCAGCAGTTCACCTTTCCTAGGGCACGGGGAGCTGTTTTTT. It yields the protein CASSSPFLGHGELFF.

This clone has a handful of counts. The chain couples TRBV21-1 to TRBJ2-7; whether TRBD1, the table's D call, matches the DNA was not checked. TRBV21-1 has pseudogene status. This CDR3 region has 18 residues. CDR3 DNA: TGTGCCAGCAGCACTCCCGGGACAGCCCTTCTAAACGACTACGAGCAGTACTTC. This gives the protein CASSTPGTALLNDYEQYF.

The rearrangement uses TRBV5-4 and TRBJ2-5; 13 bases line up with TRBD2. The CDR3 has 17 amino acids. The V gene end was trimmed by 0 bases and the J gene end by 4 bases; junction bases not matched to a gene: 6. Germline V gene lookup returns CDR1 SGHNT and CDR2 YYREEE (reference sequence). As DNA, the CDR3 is TGTGCCAGCAGCTTGGGTGGGACTAGCGGGATTGGAGAGACCCAGTACTTC. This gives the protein CASSLGGTSGIGETQYF.

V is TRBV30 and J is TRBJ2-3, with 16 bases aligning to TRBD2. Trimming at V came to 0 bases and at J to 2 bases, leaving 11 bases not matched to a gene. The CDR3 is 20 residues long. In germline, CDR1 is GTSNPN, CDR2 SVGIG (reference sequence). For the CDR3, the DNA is TGTGCCTGGAGTGTATGGGGACTAGCGGGAGGGCCCATTAACACAGATACGCAGTATTTT. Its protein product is CAWSVWGLAGGPINTDTQYF.

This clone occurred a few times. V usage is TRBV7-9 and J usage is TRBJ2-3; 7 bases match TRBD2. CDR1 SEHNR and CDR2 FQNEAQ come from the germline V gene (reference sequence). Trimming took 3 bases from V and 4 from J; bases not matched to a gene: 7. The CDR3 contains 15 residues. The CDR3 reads CASSFGAGVADTQYF. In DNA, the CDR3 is TGTGCCAGCAGCTTTGGGGCGGGGGTAGCAGATACGCAGTATTTT.

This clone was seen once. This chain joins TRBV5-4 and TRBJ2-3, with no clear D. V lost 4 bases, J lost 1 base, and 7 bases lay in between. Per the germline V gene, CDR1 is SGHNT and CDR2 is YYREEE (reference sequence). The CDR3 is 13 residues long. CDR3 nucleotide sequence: TGTGCCAGCAGCGGGGAACGCACAGATACGCAGTATTTT. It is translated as CASSGERTDTQYF.

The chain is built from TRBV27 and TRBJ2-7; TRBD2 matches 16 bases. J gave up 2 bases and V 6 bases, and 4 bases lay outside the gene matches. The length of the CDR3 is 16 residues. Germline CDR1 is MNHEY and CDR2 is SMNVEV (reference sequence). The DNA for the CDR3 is TGTGCCAGCAGCCCGGGGACTAGCGGGAGGGCCTACGAGCAGTACGTC. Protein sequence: CASSPGTSGRAYEQYV.

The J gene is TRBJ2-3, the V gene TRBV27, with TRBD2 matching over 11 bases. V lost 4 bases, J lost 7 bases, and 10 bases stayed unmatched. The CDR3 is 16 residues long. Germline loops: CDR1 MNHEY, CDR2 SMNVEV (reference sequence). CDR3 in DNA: TGTGCCAGCAGTTCCCCCCTTAGCGGGGGGGCGAATACGCAGTATTTT. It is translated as CASSSPLSGGANTQYF.

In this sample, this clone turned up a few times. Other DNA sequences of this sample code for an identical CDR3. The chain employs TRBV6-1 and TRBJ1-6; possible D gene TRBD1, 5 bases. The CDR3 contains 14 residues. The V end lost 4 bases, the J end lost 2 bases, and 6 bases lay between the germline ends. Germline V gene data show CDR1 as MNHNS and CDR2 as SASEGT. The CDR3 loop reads CASSAGPYNSPLHF. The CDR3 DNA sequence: TGTGCCAGCAGTGCAGGGCCCTATAATTCACCCCTCCACTTT.